This record looks at one T cell receptor beta chain sequence and its context. The data were taken from a study of technical replicates of blood from a few donors. Assay: immunoSEQ multiplex PCR; the TCRdb copy retains only in-frame clones and omits some. This sample has about 59,000 clones, with 97% found just once. Trimming at V came to 5 bases and at J to 5 bases, leaving 17 bases not matched to a gene. The CDR3 consists of 17 residues. Germline loops: CDR1 SEHNR, CDR2 FQNEAQ (reference sequence). The material sequenced was T cells isolated from PBMCs. The chain couples TRBV7-9 to TRBJ2-5; TRBD1 matches 7 bases. The clonotype was recovered from a human donor in good health. DNA for the CDR3: TGTGCCAGCAGCCAACAGGGCAGGGGGAAGCCTTCCGAGACCCAGTACTTC. It translates to CASSQQGRGKPSETQYF.